This T cell receptor beta chain was retrieved from a study of blood T cells in healthy people across ages. Using a J-beta primer mix together with a sample-barcoded 5' primer, a second PCR was run for roughly 6 to 11 cycles. One entry per CDR3 protein results from TCRdb running MiXCR on the 5' RACE reads. The sample gives 1.8 million or so distinct CDR3 sequences, roughly two fifths of which show up once; more than 20% is in the top ten. Of note for this clonotype: Possible read error: a much larger clone is one base away.

CDR1 is SGHDN, CDR2 FVKESK, per germline. The CDR3 covers 15 residues. Sequenced sample: blood. The TCR originated in a human donor in good health. V usage is TRBV14 and J usage is TRBJ2-6; D ambiguous. The CDR3 nucleotides are TGTGCCAGCAGCCATCGACCGGTTTGGGCCAGCGTCCTGACTTTC. It translates to CASSHRPVWASVLTF. Drawing the rest from reference TRBV14 and TRBJ2-6, the complete variable domain is EAGVTQFPSHSVIEKGQTVTLRCDPISGHDNLYWYRRVMGKEIKFLLHFVKESKQDESGMPNNRFLAERTGGTYSTLKVQPAELEDSGVYFCASSHRPVWASVLTFGAGSRLTVL.